One sample yielded the 11 T cell receptor beta chains listed below, sequenced in a study of tumor-infiltrating lymphocytes in primary liver carcinoma (dated by TCRdb to about 2017). Instrument used: Illumina HiSeq 2500. Starting from around 500 ng total RNA, TCRbeta-specific cDNA was produced by reverse transcription with a constant-region primer and ProtoScript II reverse transcriptase. Construction of the TCRbeta libraries relied on three nested rounds of multiplex PCR, following a slightly modified ARM-PCR procedure. Multiplex TRBV1-TRBV30 forward primers and a Cbeta reverse primer were used in the first two PCR rounds, each of which was run for approximately 9 cycles. TCRdb trimmed public reads at Q25 via fastp, called clones via MiXCR and kept in-frame beta chains. Rows are unified per CDR3 protein, each entry keeping the most common DNA and genes. The sample profile shows 310,000 or so distinct CDR3 sequences; approximately 58% of them were found once. The top ten constitute 15% to 20% of the sample.

TRIzol reagent was used to extract blood RNA from unsorted whole blood, while the DNeasy Blood & Tissue kit provided the germline DNA. Material for sequencing was peripheral blood. These receptor sequences come from a woman aged 25 to 39 with primary liver carcinoma and hepatitis B virus infection.

Concerning this clonotype itself: Compared with germline, one end of the junction differs, possibly owing to a read error. This chain uses TRBV13 with TRBJ2-2, with TRBD1 matching over 7 bases. Germline values: CDR1 PRHDT, CDR2 FYEKMQ (reference sequence). The CDR3 spans 16 residues. CDR3 nucleotide sequence: TGTGCCAACAGCCCGGGACAGTATGCGAGCACCGGGGAGCTGTTTTTT. It yields the protein CANSPGQYASTGELFF.

On this clonotype itself: The junction departs from the called germline gene at one end, perhaps through a read error. The V and J genes are TRBV4-3 and TRBJ2-1; D remains ambiguous. The CDR3 consists of 13 residues. Per the germline V gene, CDR1 is LGHNA and CDR2 is YSLEER. The CDR3 bases are TGCGCCAGCTGCCAAGAGAGGTCCGGTGAGCAGTTCTTC. Protein product: CASCQERSGEQFF.

This clonotype has at least ten counts. This rearrangement joins TRBV7-8 to TRBJ2-1, with 7 bases that match TRBD2. Germline loops: CDR1 SGHVS, CDR2 FQNEAQ. Germline trimming cut 4 bases from V and 2 bases from J; bases unmatched to any gene: 8. The CDR3 sequence is 16 residues long. CDR3 in DNA: TGTGCCAGCAGCTACCGGGCTAGCGGTACCTACAATGAGCAGTTCTTC. The encoded protein is CASSYRASGTYNEQFF.

As to this clonotype: Just one base apart from a much larger clone, this may be a read error. This sequence joins TRBV6-2 or TRBV6-3 and TRBJ1-1; D remains ambiguous. The V gene lost 6 bases and the J gene lost 11 bases, with 16 bases spanning the gap. This CDR3 is built from 12 residues. CDR1 and CDR2 from the germline V gene are MNHEY and SVGEGT. CDR3 coding DNA: TGTGCCAGCAGGTCAATTTTCCTTGATGCTTTCTTT. Encoded protein: CASRSIFLDAFF.

About this clonotype itself: This sequence may be a read error, since a much larger clone differs from it by one base. The CDR3 does not close with the conserved phenylalanine or tryptophan, likely indicating a read error. This chain links TRBV10-3 with TRBJ2-3; D call uncertain. Trimming cost V 8 bases and J 0 bases, with 3 bases left between them. The CDR3 is 11 residues long. Germline V gene data show CDR1 as ENHRY and CDR2 as SYGVKD. The CDR3 nucleotides are TGTGCCATCTCTAGCACAGATACGCAGTATTTG. This gives the protein CAISSTDTQYL.

The count of this clonotype is one. A read error may be the cause here, since a much bigger clone is one base away. This rearrangement joins TRBV12-3 or TRBV12-4 to TRBJ2-2; D unclear. V was clipped by 8 bases and J by 6 bases, with 19 bases between them. The CDR3 contains 15 residues. CDR3 loop: CASALGSSVPGELFF. CDR3 nucleotides: TGTGCCAGCGCCTTGGGAAGTTCTGTCCCCGGGGAGCTGTTTTTT.

This clonotype has ten or more counts. The rearrangement uses TRBV10-3 and TRBJ1-5, with 7 bases aligning to TRBD1. This CDR3 contains 13 residues. Germline loops: CDR1 ENHRY, CDR2 SYGVKD. Trimming removed 3 bases from V and 6 bases from J; junction bases left unmatched: 2. The CDR3 DNA is TGTGCCATCAGTGAAGGGGGCGGTCAGCCCCAGCATTTT. Encoded protein: CAISEGGGQPQHF.

This clonotype was recorded many times. This rearrangement joins TRBV6-2 or TRBV6-3 to TRBJ1-2; D is possibly TRBD1 (6 bases). The V gene's germline CDR1 is MNHEY and CDR2 SVGEGT. Trimming cost V 6 bases and J 8 bases, with 19 bases left between them. The CDR3 is 14 amino acids. DNA for the CDR3: TGTGCCAGCAGGCGGGACAATCTACGGCGAGGCTACACCTTC. Protein: CASRRDNLRRGYTF.

The chain combines TRBV2 with TRBJ2-1; 7 nucleotides align to TRBD1. This CDR3 region has 15 residues. Trimming at V came to 0 bases and at J to 9 bases, leaving 8 bases not matched to a gene. In germline, CDR1 is SNHLY, CDR2 FYNNEI. CDR3 coding DNA: TGTGCCAGCAGTGAAGCGCTTCGAGGGGGCGGTGAGCAGTTCTTC. This encodes CASSEALRGGGEQFF.

This clonotype was found many times. This chain links TRBV29-1 with TRBJ2-2; 9 bases are shared with TRBD1. This CDR3 is 14 amino acids long. V trimming: 7 bases; J trimming: 4 bases; junction bases outside the gene matches: 7. The germline CDR1 and CDR2 sequences are SQVTM and ANQGSEA. The CDR3 nucleotides read TGCAGCGGAACAGGGGGCGTAAGCACCGGGGAGCTGTTTTTT. Its protein is CSGTGGVSTGELFF.

This clonotype was seen a few times. The CDR3, as DNA: TGTGCCAGCAGACCGGTGGTAGCGGGAGGGAGCACAGATACGCAGTATTTT. Protein product: CASRPVVAGGSTDTQYF. The chain links TRBV12-3 or TRBV12-4 to TRBJ2-3, with 11 bases matching TRBD2. Trimming removed 6 bases from V and 0 bases from J; junction bases left unmatched: 8. The CDR3 runs 17 residues.